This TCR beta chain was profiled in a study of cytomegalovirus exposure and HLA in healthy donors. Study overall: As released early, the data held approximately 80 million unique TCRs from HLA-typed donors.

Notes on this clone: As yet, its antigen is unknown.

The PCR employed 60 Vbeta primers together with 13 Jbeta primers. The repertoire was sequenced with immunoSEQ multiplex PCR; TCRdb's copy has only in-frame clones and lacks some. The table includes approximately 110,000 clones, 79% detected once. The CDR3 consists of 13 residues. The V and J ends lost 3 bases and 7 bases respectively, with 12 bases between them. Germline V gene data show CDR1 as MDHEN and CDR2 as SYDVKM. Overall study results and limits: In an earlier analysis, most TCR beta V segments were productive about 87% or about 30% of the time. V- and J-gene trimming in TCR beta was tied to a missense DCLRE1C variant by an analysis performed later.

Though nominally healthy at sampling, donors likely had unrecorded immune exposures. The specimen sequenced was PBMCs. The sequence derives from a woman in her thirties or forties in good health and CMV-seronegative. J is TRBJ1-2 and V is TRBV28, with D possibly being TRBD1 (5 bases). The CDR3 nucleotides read TGTGCCAGCAGTTTGGCCAGGGATGCTGGCTACACCTTC. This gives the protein CASSLARDAGYTF.